One T cell receptor beta chain is described in this entry. This specimen belongs to a study of shared clonotypes between healthy human individuals. Trimming cost V 6 bases and J 2 bases, with 9 bases left between them. This CDR3 has 13 amino acids. Germline-derived CDR1 and CDR2 are MNHEY and SVGAGI. The assay was immunoSEQ multiplex PCR, and TCRdb's table has in-frame clones only and misses some. Found here are under 650,000 clones, 90% to 97% of them singletons; the top ten hold 0.06%. The clonotype originates from a woman aged 30 to 39 in good health. Sequencing was done on a sample of naive CD4+ T cells sorted from blood. Subset meaning: CD45RA+ positively selected. This chain connects TRBV6-5 to TRBJ2-3; D possibly uses TRBD1 or TRBD2 (5 bases each). CDR3 loop: CASSRDVTDTQYF. CDR3 bases: TGTGCCAGCAGCCGGGACGTCACAGATACGCAGTATTTT.